What follows is one T cell receptor beta chain and its context. The antigen is unknown. The data stem from a study of shared clonotypes between healthy human individuals. TCRdb's copy holds only in-frame clones and misses some; the assay was immunoSEQ multiplex PCR. The sample holds 2 million to 2.5 million clones; approximately 95% are singletons and the top ten take around 0.13%. Findings of the study overall: Generation of non-shared clonotypes was less probable than generation of clonotypes shared by all four donors. What limited the represented genetic and exposure-history diversity was the small number of donors.

Trimming stripped 0 bases from V and 4 bases from J, with 10 bases between. This CDR3 is built from 16 residues. Germline V gives CDR1 LGHNA, CDR2 YSLEER. The sequencing sample was made of naive CD4+ T cells sorted from blood. Subset defined: CD45RA+ positively selected. The chain joins TRBV4-3 to TRBJ2-6, with a tentative D call TRBD1 (6 bases). The clonotype was recovered from a man between 18 and 35 years old in good health. CDR3 in DNA: TGCGCCAGCAGCCAAGATTCAGGGGTGGGGGCCAACGTCCTGACTTTC. Translation: CASSQDSGVGANVLTF.